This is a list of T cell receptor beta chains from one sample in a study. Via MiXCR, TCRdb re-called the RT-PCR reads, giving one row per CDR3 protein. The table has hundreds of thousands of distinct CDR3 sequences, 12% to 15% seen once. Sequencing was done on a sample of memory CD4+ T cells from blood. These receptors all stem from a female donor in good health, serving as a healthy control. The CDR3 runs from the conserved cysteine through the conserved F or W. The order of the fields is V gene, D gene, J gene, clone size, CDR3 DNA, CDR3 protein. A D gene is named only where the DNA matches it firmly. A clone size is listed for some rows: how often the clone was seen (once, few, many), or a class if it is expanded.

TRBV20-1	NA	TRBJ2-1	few	TGCAGTGCTAACAGGGACGGGGGCAATGAGCAGTTCTTC	CSANRDGGNEQFF
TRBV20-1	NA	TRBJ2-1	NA	TGCAGTGCTTTCTCGCCCCCGTCCTACAATGAGCAGTTCTTC	CSAFSPPSYNEQFF
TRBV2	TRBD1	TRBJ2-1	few	TGTGCCAGCAATGGCAGGGGGCCTGAGCAGTTCTTC	CASNGRGPEQFF
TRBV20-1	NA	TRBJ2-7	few	TGCAGTGCTAGGGGCAGGGGAGGGATGGGGTACGAGCAGTACTTC	CSARGRGGMGYEQYF
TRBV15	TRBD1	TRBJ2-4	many	TGTGCCACCAGCATTAGGACAGGAACTATAGCCAAAAACATTCAGTACTTC	CATSIRTGTIAKNIQYF
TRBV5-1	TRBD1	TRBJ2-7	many	TGCGCCAGCAGCCTTACCGGGACAGGCACCTACGAGCAGTACTTC	CASSLTGTGTYEQYF
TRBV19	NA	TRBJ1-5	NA	TGTGCCAGTAGTTGGGCGGGTAATAGCAATCAGCCCCAGCATTTT	CASSWAGNSNQPQHF
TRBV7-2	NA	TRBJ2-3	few	TGTGCCAGCAGCCCCGGCATGGGTACGCAGTATTTT	CASSPGMGTQYF
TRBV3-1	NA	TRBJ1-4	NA	TGTGCCAGCAGATTGCGGGGAAATGAAAAACTGTTTTTT	CASRLRGNEKLFF
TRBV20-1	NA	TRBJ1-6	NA	TGCAGTGCTAGCAAAGCTTCTAGTAATTCACCCCTCCACTTT	CSASKASSNSPLHF
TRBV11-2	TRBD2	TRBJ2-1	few	TGTGCCAGCAGCCCCGGACTAGTGATCAATGAGCAGTTCTTC	CASSPGLVINEQFF
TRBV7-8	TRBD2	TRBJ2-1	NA	TGTGCCAGCAGCCGAGCCGGGACTAGCGGGCCTGGATACAATGAGCAGTTCTTC	CASSRAGTSGPGYNEQFF
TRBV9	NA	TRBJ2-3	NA	TGTGCCAGCAGCGTAGTCCCCCAGGGGTCTAACACAGATACGCAGTATTTT	CASSVVPQGSNTDTQYF
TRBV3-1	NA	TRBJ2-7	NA	TGTGCCAGCAGCCTGGGTAATGGACGGGGCGAGCAGTACTTC	CASSLGNGRGEQYF
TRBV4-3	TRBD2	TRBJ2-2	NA	TGCGCCAGCAGCCAAGCGGCGGGAGGAGGCACCGGGGAGCTGTTTTTT	CASSQAAGGGTGELFF
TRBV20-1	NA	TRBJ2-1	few	TGCAGTGCTAGATACGGGACTGATGAGCAGTTCTTC	CSARYGTDEQFF
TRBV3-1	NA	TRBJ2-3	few	TGTGCCAGCAGCCAAGTGCAGGGGGGCCCCACAGATACGCAGTATTTT	CASSQVQGGPTDTQYF